These 2 T cell receptor beta chains originate from one sample sequenced in a study of CD8 T cells in Susac syndrome. A quantity of roughly 0.5 to 1 ug RNA underwent reverse transcription using random hexamers. TCRdb re-called the immunoSEQ multiplex PCR reads through MiXCR, storing one row per CDR3 protein. This table holds around 170,000 distinct CDR3 sequences, 95% found once. Sequencing used CD8+ T cells from PBMCs. These receptors all stem from a human donor with Susac syndrome.

This clonotype was seen a single time. The J gene is TRBJ2-3, the V gene TRBV20-1; 13 nucleotides agree with TRBD2. Losses at the gene ends were 5 bases for V and 3 bases for J; bases not matched to a gene: 2. The CDR3 runs to 14 residues. CDR1 DFQATT and CDR2 SNEGSKA come from the germline V gene (reference sequence). The CDR3: CSAWTSGRTDTQYF. In nucleotides, the CDR3 is TGCAGTGCTTGGACTAGCGGGAGAACAGATACGCAGTATTTT.

This chain joins TRBV27 and TRBJ2-6; unclear D gene. V lost 8 bases, J lost 8 bases, and 19 bases lay in between. Germline assignment: CDR1 MNHEY and CDR2 SMNVEV (reference sequence). The CDR3 length is 15 residues. The CDR3 here is CASSNLPTQTNVLTF. DNA of the CDR3: TGTGCCAGCTCCAATCTGCCGACCCAAACCAACGTCCTGACTTTC.